Listed below are T cell receptor beta chains from one sample, sequenced in a study of OX40 agonist ivuxolimab in advanced cancers. TCRdb's copy holds only in-frame clones and misses some; the assay was immunoSEQ multiplex PCR. The profile covers about 100,000 clones, with around 94% appearing a single time and around 0.18% taken by the ten largest. Here the sequenced sample was CD4+ or CD8+ T cells sorted from blood, taken in a trial of the OX40 agonist ivuxolimab. The receptors derive from an adult with an advanced solid tumor such as melanoma, head and neck, liver or kidney cancer. Each CDR3 is given with its conserved first and last residue. The D gene is left open where the match is weak. Only part of the rows carry a size: once, few, many, or a class if the clone is expanded.

D gene	J gene	clone size	V gene	CDR3 protein	CDR3 DNA
TRBD1	TRBJ2-2	.	TRBV5-1	CASSSGQGTNTGELFF	TGCGCCAGCAGCTCCGGACAGGGGACCAACACCGGGGAGCTGTTTTTT
TRBD1	TRBJ2-3	.	TRBV5-4	CASSKGQGKRTDTQYF	TGTGCCAGCAGCAAAGGACAGGGAAAACGGACAGATACGCAGTATTTT
TRBD1	TRBJ2-7	.	TRBV6-5	CASSYSTGLSYEQYF	TGTGCCAGCAGTTACTCGACAGGGCTCTCCTACGAGCAGTACTTC
.	TRBJ1-1	.	TRBV15	CATSRAEGQANTEAFF	TGTGCCACCAGCAGAGCTGAAGGGCAGGCGAACACTGAAGCTTTCTTT
.	TRBJ1-1	.	TRBV5-4	CASSSDSMNTEAFF	TGTGCCAGCAGCTCGGACAGTATGAACACTGAAGCTTTCTTT
TRBD2	TRBJ2-7	.	TRBV5-1	CASSLGSGANYEQYF	TGCGCCAGCAGCTTGGGTAGCGGGGCCAACTACGAGCAGTACTTC
TRBD1	TRBJ2-5	.	TRBV25-1	CASSATGTGGGQTQYF	TGTGCCAGCAGTGCCACCGGGACAGGGGGTGGACAGACCCAGTACTTC
TRBD1	TRBJ2-5	.	TRBV5-6	CASRYAGGSETQYF	TGTGCCAGCAGGTATGCAGGGGGCTCGGAGACCCAGTACTTC
TRBD2	TRBJ2-7	.	TRBV7-2	CASTQETSYLSYEQYF	TGTGCCAGCACTCAAGAGACTAGCTATCTCTCCTACGAGCAGTACTTC
.	TRBJ1-5	.	TRBV19	CASSIGQRGGQHF	TGTGCCAGTAGTATAGGGCAGCGCGGTGGCCAGCATTTT
.	TRBJ1-3	.	TRBV9	CASSVGALGNTIYF	TGTGCCAGCAGCGTCGGGGCCCTCGGAAACACCATATATTTT
TRBD1	TRBJ2-7	.	TRBV19	CASSQGQGAHPEQYF	TGTGCCAGTAGTCAGGGACAGGGGGCGCATCCAGAGCAGTACTTC
.	TRBJ2-1	once	TRBV19	CASSIGGTTYNEQFF	TGTGCCAGTAGTATAGGGGGGACGACCTACAATGAGCAGTTCTTC
.	TRBJ2-6	.	TRBV28	CASSASTRSGANVLTF	TGTGCCAGCAGTGCCTCGACTAGATCTGGGGCCAACGTCCTGACTTTC
.	TRBJ2-7	.	TRBV14	CASSQVGGAEQYF	TGTGCCAGCAGCCAAGTTGGCGGGGCCGAGCAGTACTTC
.	TRBJ2-3	.	TRBV6-6	CASSYFGGPADTQYF	TGTGCCAGCAGTTACTTCGGGGGGCCGGCAGATACGCAGTATTTT
TRBD1	TRBJ2-2	.	TRBV19	CASSSPTGSNTGELFF	TGTGCCAGTAGTAGCCCGACAGGGTCGAACACCGGGGAGCTGTTTTTT
.	TRBJ2-7	.	TRBV6-6	CASSRRQLPSYEQYF	TGTGCCAGCAGCCGCCGACAACTACCCTCCTACGAGCAGTACTTC
.	TRBJ1-2	.	TRBV18	CASSPQGEPPYGYTF	TGTGCCAGCTCACCACAGGGCGAACCCCCCTATGGCTACACCTTC
.	TRBJ2-6	.	TRBV10-3	CATQWGTGANVLTF	TGTGCCACCCAATGGGGAACTGGGGCCAACGTCCTGACTTTC
.	TRBJ2-7	.	TRBV18	CASSPGQSYEQYF	TGTGCCAGCTCACCAGGACAGTCCTACGAGCAGTACTTC
.	TRBJ2-5	.	TRBV21-1	CASSQREGEVPIQETQYF	TGTGCCAGCAGTCAGCGGGAGGGCGAGGTCCCAATCCAAGAGACCCAGTACTTC
TRBD2	TRBJ2-7	once	TRBV5-1	CASSSGTSIYEQYF	TGCGCCAGCAGCTCCGGGACTAGTATTTACGAGCAGTACTTC
.	TRBJ2-7	.	TRBV7-2	CARINGQKLPCEQYF	TGTGCCAGGATAAACGGACAGAAGCTCCCTTGCGAGCAGTACTTC
.	TRBJ1-2	once	TRBV30	CAWSVKNTYGYTF	TGTGCCTGGAGTGTAAAGAATACCTATGGCTACACCTTC
.	TRBJ1-2	.	TRBV6-1	CASSDRSYGYTF	TGTGCCAGCAGTGACAGAAGCTATGGCTACACCTTC
.	TRBJ2-3	once	TRBV5-1	CASSLAQQGGDTQYF	TGCGCCAGCAGCTTGGCCCAACAGGGAGGTGATACGCAGTATTTT
TRBD1	TRBJ2-5	once	TRBV5-1	CASSTRTGKGETQYF	TGCGCCAGCAGCACCCGGACAGGGAAGGGAGAGACCCAGTACTTC
TRBD1	TRBJ2-7	.	TRBV29-1	CSVTGQSYEQYF	TGCAGCGTGACGGGACAGTCCTACGAGCAGTACTTC
.	TRBJ2-5	.	TRBV4-2	CASTHRGGETQYF	TGTGCCAGCACGCACAGGGGGGGGGAGACCCAGTACTTC
.	TRBJ1-1	.	TRBV10-2	CASSAANTEAFF	TGCGCCAGCAGTGCGGCGAACACTGAAGCTTTCTTT
.	TRBJ1-2	.	TRBV29-1	CSAPRGLKKAGYTF	TGCAGCGCCCCCCGAGGACTCAAGAAGGCGGGCTACACCTTC
TRBD1	TRBJ1-5	.	TRBV4-1	CASSPGVLTGQGNQPQHF	TGCGCCAGCAGCCCCGGGGTCCTGACGGGACAGGGTAATCAGCCCCAGCATTTT
.	TRBJ2-5	.	TRBV10-3	CAIGVGETQYF	TGTGCCATCGGGGTAGGGGAGACCCAGTACTTC
TRBD2	TRBJ2-7	.	TRBV18	CASSLGTSSSYEQYF	TGTGCCAGCTCACTCGGGACTAGCAGTTCCTACGAGCAGTACTTC
TRBD1	TRBJ1-1	.	TRBV18	CASSEGQGPTEAFF	TGTGCCAGCTCCGAGGGACAGGGCCCCACTGAAGCTTTCTTT
TRBD2	TRBJ2-2	.	TRBV7-2	CASSRGLARTGELFF	TGTGCCAGCAGTCGTGGACTAGCTCGAACCGGGGAGCTGTTTTTT
.	TRBJ2-2	.	TRBV7-9	CASSRGRGVTGELFF	TGTGCCAGCAGCCGTGGGCGTGGGGTAACCGGGGAGCTGTTTTTT
TRBD1	TRBJ2-7	.	TRBV7-9	CASSWGQGKNEQYF	TGTGCCAGCAGCTGGGGACAGGGAAAGAACGAGCAGTACTTC
.	TRBJ1-3	.	TRBV20-1	CSAFGGNTIYF	TGCAGTGCATTTGGTGGAAACACCATATATTTT
.	TRBJ2-2	.	TRBV7-7	CASSLGGVGTGELFF	TGTGCTAGCAGCTTAGGAGGGGTAGGGACCGGGGAGCTGTTTTTT
.	TRBJ2-7	.	TRBV6-1	CASSLEGQSSYEQYF	TGTGCCAGCAGCTTGGAGGGCCAAAGCTCCTACGAGCAGTACTTC
TRBD1	TRBJ2-7	.	TRBV28	CASSAPGTGGYEQYF	TGTGCCAGCAGTGCCCCCGGGACAGGGGGCTACGAGCAGTACTTC
TRBD2	TRBJ2-4	.	TRBV4-2	CASSQGSGTDGIQYF	TGTGCCAGCAGCCAAGGTAGCGGGACCGACGGCATTCAGTACTTC
.	TRBJ1-4	once	TRBV7-9	CASSPQGGGEKLFF	TGTGCCAGCAGCCCCCAGGGAGGGGGTGAAAAACTGTTTTTT
.	TRBJ1-1	.	TRBV27	CASRDIWGSTEAFF	TGTGCCAGCCGAGACATATGGGGGAGCACTGAAGCTTTCTTT
.	TRBJ2-3	.	TRBV2	CASRQGSTDTQYF	TGTGCCAGCAGGCAGGGGAGCACAGATACGCAGTATTTT
.	TRBJ2-6	.	TRBV7-2	CASSQSGANVLTF	TGTGCCAGCAGCCAATCTGGGGCCAACGTCCTGACTTTC
TRBD1	TRBJ1-1	few	TRBV7-9	CASSLDRGTEAFF	TGTGCCAGCAGCTTAGACAGGGGGACTGAAGCTTTCTTT
TRBD1	TRBJ1-1	.	TRBV18	CASSPMRTPDRGAFF	TGTGCCAGCTCACCAATGAGGACGCCTGACAGGGGAGCTTTCTTT
.	TRBJ1-1	.	TRBV20-1	CSARGGAFF	TGCAGTGCTAGAGGGGGGGCTTTCTTT
.	TRBJ1-4	.	TRBV6-6	CASSYRRGGEKLFF	TGTGCCAGCAGTTACCGGAGGGGCGGTGAAAAACTGTTTTTT
.	TRBJ1-3	few	TRBV10-3	CAISEDYGGATGNTIYF	TGTGCCATCAGTGAGGATTATGGGGGGGCGACTGGAAACACCATATATTTT
.	TRBJ1-2	.	TRBV7-2	CASSFTLGGEGYTF	TGTGCCAGCAGCTTCACCCTGGGGGGGGAAGGCTACACCTTC
.	TRBJ1-1	few	TRBV11-2	CASSLDVEGKAFF	TGTGCCAGCAGCTTAGATGTTGAGGGAAAAGCTTTCTTT
.	TRBJ2-5	once	TRBV7-8	CASSLAVLKLYQETQYF	TGTGCCAGCAGCTTAGCAGTCCTGAAGCTGTACCAAGAGACCCAGTACTTC
TRBD2	TRBJ2-5	.	TRBV7-2	CASSNGGFAGETQYF	TGTGCCAGCAGCAACGGGGGGTTCGCGGGAGAGACCCAGTACTTC
TRBD1	TRBJ1-3	.	TRBV9	CASSGGQAWGVGNTIYF	TGTGCCAGCAGCGGGGGACAGGCGTGGGGAGTTGGAAACACCATATATTTT
TRBD2	TRBJ2-1	.	TRBV5-1	CASSLAVAGNNEQFF	TGCGCCAGCAGCTTGGCGGTAGCGGGCAACAATGAGCAGTTCTTC